Presented here are 21 T cell receptor beta chains from one specimen sequenced in a study of blood T cell repertoires in COVID-19. This table comes from immunoSEQ multiplex PCR, and its TCRdb copy is limited to in-frame clones, with some not included. Here the sample spans 100,000 to 150,000 clones, approximately 90% being singletons. Input material: peripheral blood. The receptors were gathered from a woman aged 80 or over with acute or convalescent COVID-19.

The rearrangement joins TRBV14 to TRBJ1-1; tentatively, D is TRBD1 (6 bases). The V end lost 1 base, the J end lost 1 base, and 10 bases lay between the germline ends. The V gene's germline CDR1 is SGHDN and CDR2 FVKESK. The CDR3 spans 15 residues. DNA of the CDR3: TGTGCCAGCAGCCAAGCGGGACACCCGAACACTGAAGCTTTCTTT. Protein sequence: CASSQAGHPNTEAFF. Together with reference TRBV14 and TRBJ1-1, the CDR3 gives the full variable domain: EAGVTQFPSHSVIEKGQTVTLRCDPISGHDNLYWYRRVMGKEIKFLLHFVKESKQDESGMPNNRFLAERTGGTYSTLKVQPAELEDSGVYFCASSQAGHPNTEAFFGQGTRLTVV.

This clone came up a few times. The V gene is TRBV19, the J gene TRBJ2-5, with TRBD2 matching over 8 bases. The CDR3 runs to 16 residues. Germline V gives CDR1 LNHDA, CDR2 SQIVND (reference sequence). The V gene end was trimmed by 3 bases and the J gene end by 2 bases; junction bases not matched to a gene: 8. In DNA, the CDR3 is TGTGCCAGTAGTATTTCGAATAGCGGGGAACAAGAGACCCAGTACTTC. It specifies CASSISNSGEQETQYF.

The V and J genes are TRBV3-1 (or the pseudogene TRBV3-2) and TRBJ1-1; TRBD1 matches at 7 bases. CDR1 is LGHDT and CDR2 is YNNKEL in the germline V gene (reference sequence). J gave up 7 bases and V 4 bases, and 3 bases lay outside the gene matches. The CDR3 totals 12 residues. Here the CDR3 reads CASSPDRIEAFF. In nucleotides, the CDR3 is TGTGCCAGCAGCCCGGACAGGATTGAAGCTTTCTTT.

The chain employs TRBV19 and TRBJ1-5; 7 bases are a match to TRBD1. This CDR3 is built from 14 residues. Germline V gene data show CDR1 as LNHDA and CDR2 as SQIVND (reference sequence). Trimming removed 4 bases from V and 3 bases from J; junction bases left unmatched: 3. DNA for the CDR3: TGTGCCAGTAGTAGGGACAGCCTCAATCAGCCCCAGCATTTT. Its protein is CASSRDSLNQPQHF. Full variable domain (remainder filled in from reference TRBV19 and TRBJ1-5): DGGITQSPKYLFRKEGQNVTLSCEQNLNHDAMYWYRQDPGQGLRLIYYSQIVNDFQKGDIAEGYSVSREKKESFPLTVTSAQKNPTAFYLCASSRDSLNQPQHFGDGTRLSIL.

The chain recombines TRBV2 with TRBJ2-1; the D gene is possibly TRBD2 (6 bases). This CDR3 is built from 13 residues. Germline CDR1 reads SNHLY; CDR2 reads FYNNEI. The V and J ends lost 8 bases and 1 base respectively, with 9 bases between them. CDR3 DNA sequence: TGTGCCAGCTGGAGGGCTTCCTACAATGAGCAGTTCTTC. Its translation is CASWRASYNEQFF.

This chain joins TRBV2 and TRBJ1-2; a possible D gene is TRBD1 (6 bases). The V end was cut by 2 bases, the J end by 4 bases, with 14 bases between. Germline V gene lookup returns CDR1 SNHLY and CDR2 FYNNEI. The CDR3 covers 15 residues. CDR3 sequence (DNA): TGTGCCAGCAGTGAAACAGGGAACCCTGTCTATGGCTACACCTTC. Protein product: CASSETGNPVYGYTF.

The chain is built from TRBV5-1 and TRBJ1-2, with TRBD1 matching over 10 bases. Germline CDR1 and CDR2: SGHRS and YFSETQ. The V segment lost 0 bases and the J segment 7 bases; nucleotides outside the gene matches: 9. The CDR3 sequence is 16 residues long. In DNA, the CDR3 is TGCGCCAGCAGCTTGGCTGGGACAGGGGAAGGTGGTGGCTACACCTTC. Amino acids: CASSLAGTGEGGGYTF.

This chain uses TRBV11-2 with TRBJ1-5, with TRBD1 matching 8 bases. The V gene end was trimmed by 0 bases and the J gene end by 6 bases; junction bases not matched to a gene: 1. This CDR3 spans 14 amino acids. CDR1 and CDR2 (germline): SGHAT, FQNNGV. CDR3 in DNA: TGTGCCAGCAGCTTAGACAGGGGGCTTCAGCCCCAGCATTTT. As protein: CASSLDRGLQPQHF.

The chain joins TRBV9 to TRBJ2-7; 8 bases align to TRBD2. This CDR3 contains 15 residues. Germline loops: CDR1 SGDLS, CDR2 YYNGEE. Germline trimming cut 0 bases from V and 3 bases from J; bases unmatched to any gene: 5. CDR3 in amino acids: CASSVGAGADYEQYF. In nucleotides, the CDR3 is TGTGCCAGCAGCGTAGGAGCGGGGGCCGACTACGAGCAGTACTTC.

The chain combines TRBV7-3 with TRBJ1-1; D not certain. The CDR3 length is 13 residues. The V gene's germline CDR1 is SGHTA and CDR2 FQGTGA. The V end lost 0 bases, the J end lost 0 bases, and 2 bases lay between the germline ends. The CDR3 reads CASSLTMNTEAFF. CDR3 bases: TGTGCCAGCAGCTTAACCATGAACACTGAAGCTTTCTTT.

The chain joins TRBV5-6 to TRBJ1-1; 7 nucleotides match TRBD1. Germline loops: CDR1 SGHDT, CDR2 YYEEEE. V shed 1 base and J 4 bases; nucleotides not matched to a gene: 4. This CDR3 comprises 14 residues. CDR3 sequence (DNA): TGTGCCAGCAGCTTGACAGGGGTTCGCACTGAAGCTTTCTTT. This codes for CASSLTGVRTEAFF.

The chain combines TRBV24-1 with TRBJ2-2; D is undetermined. The V end lost 7 bases, the J end lost 4 bases, and 9 bases lay between the germline ends. The CDR3 runs 13 residues. The germline CDR1 and CDR2 sequences are KGHDR and SFDVKD. CDR3 loop: CATSTPLTGELFF. CDR3 coding DNA: TGTGCCACCAGCACACCTCTCACCGGGGAGCTGTTTTTT.

The chain is built from TRBV5-1 and TRBJ1-4; D remains ambiguous. The germline CDR1 and CDR2 sequences are SGHRS and YFSETQ. The CDR3 is made up of 12 amino acids. Deletions cut 0 bases from V and 8 bases from J, with 5 bases between. CDR3 sequence (DNA): TGCGCCAGCAGCTTGGCACAGGAAAAACTGTTTTTT. Protein product: CASSLAQEKLFF.

The CDR3 sequence is CASSSSGGETQYF. The CDR3 nucleotides read TGTGCCAGCAGCTCGAGCGGAGGAGAGACCCAGTACTTC. The rearrangement joins TRBV7-9 to TRBJ2-5; D perhaps matches TRBD2 (5 bases). The CDR3 extends over 13 amino acids. CDR1 SEHNR and CDR2 FQNEAQ come from the germline V gene (reference sequence). Trimming left V 4 bases short and J 4 bases short, with 10 bases between.

V usage is TRBV3-1 (or the pseudogene TRBV3-2) and J usage is TRBJ2-1; the D gene is possibly TRBD2 (5 bases). V lost 0 bases and J 9 bases, leaving 15 bases between the germline ends. Germline CDR1 is LGHDT and CDR2 is YNNKEL (reference sequence). There are 15 residues in the CDR3. This CDR3 is CASSQEVGEGREQFF. Written as DNA, the CDR3 is TGTGCCAGCAGCCAAGAAGTGGGAGAGGGCCGTGAGCAGTTCTTC.

This clone was detected a few times. The rearrangement joins TRBV7-9 to TRBJ1-6; 9 positions match TRBD1. The CDR3 has 15 amino acids. J was trimmed by 7 bases and V by 9 bases; bases with no gene match: 10. The germline V gene encodes CDR1 SEHNR and CDR2 FQNEAQ (reference sequence). CDR3 bases: TGTGCCAGTGAGCCGGGACAGGGTTTCAATTCACCCCTCCACTTT. Its translation: CASEPGQGFNSPLHF.

Concerning this clone itself: The germline gene is not matched at one end of the junction; a read error may be the cause. CDR3 amino acids: CASSLGTGPEQRHF. The CDR3 DNA sequence: TGTGCCAGCAGTTTAGGGACAGGCCCTGAGCAGCGACACTTC. The V call is TRBV28, the J call TRBJ2-7; TRBD1 matches at 8 bases. Germline assignment: CDR1 MDHEN and CDR2 SYDVKM. This CDR3 has 14 amino acids.

This clone was detected a few times. This chain links TRBV6-6 with TRBJ2-1, with TRBD1 identical over 8 bases. The CDR3 spans 13 residues. Per germline, CDR1 MNHNY and CDR2 SVGAGI (reference sequence). V was clipped by 5 bases and J by 6 bases; unmatched bases: 3. CDR3 amino acids: CASSATGVNEQFF. The CDR3 DNA sequence: TGTGCCAGCAGTGCGACAGGGGTCAATGAGCAGTTCTTC.

The chain couples TRBV6-5 to TRBJ2-1; D is undetermined. The CDR3 sequence is 11 residues long. Germline lookup yields CDR1 MNHEY and CDR2 SVGAGI. The V gene lost 6 bases and the J gene lost 9 bases, with 9 bases spanning the gap. The CDR3 here is CASRAASEQFF. In DNA, the CDR3 is TGTGCCAGCAGGGCGGCGTCTGAGCAGTTCTTC.

The rearrangement links TRBV19 to TRBJ1-1, with 11 positions matching TRBD1. This CDR3 has 18 amino acids. Unmatched junction bases numbered 12, after V lost 0 bases and J lost 6 bases. The germline gives CDR1 LNHDA, CDR2 SQIVND (reference sequence). The CDR3 reads CASSIEGTGGTQRSEAFF. The CDR3, as DNA: TGTGCCAGTAGTATAGAAGGGACAGGGGGAACCCAACGGTCTGAAGCTTTCTTT. Full variable domain (outside the CDR3, taken from reference TRBV19 and TRBJ1-1): DGGITQSPKYLFRKEGQNVTLSCEQNLNHDAMYWYRQDPGQGLRLIYYSQIVNDFQKGDIAEGYSVSREKKESFPLTVTSAQKNPTAFYLCASSIEGTGGTQRSEAFFGQGTRLTVV.

The chain uses TRBV5-6 and TRBJ1-2; maybe TRBD1 (6 bases). This CDR3 has 14 amino acids. Germline V gene lookup returns CDR1 SGHDT and CDR2 YYEEEE. V was clipped by 4 bases and J by 4 bases, with 14 bases between them. CDR3 nucleotides: TGTGCCAGCAGCCCCAGGGGTGGGGTCTATGGCTACACCTTC. Its translation: CASSPRGGVYGYTF.